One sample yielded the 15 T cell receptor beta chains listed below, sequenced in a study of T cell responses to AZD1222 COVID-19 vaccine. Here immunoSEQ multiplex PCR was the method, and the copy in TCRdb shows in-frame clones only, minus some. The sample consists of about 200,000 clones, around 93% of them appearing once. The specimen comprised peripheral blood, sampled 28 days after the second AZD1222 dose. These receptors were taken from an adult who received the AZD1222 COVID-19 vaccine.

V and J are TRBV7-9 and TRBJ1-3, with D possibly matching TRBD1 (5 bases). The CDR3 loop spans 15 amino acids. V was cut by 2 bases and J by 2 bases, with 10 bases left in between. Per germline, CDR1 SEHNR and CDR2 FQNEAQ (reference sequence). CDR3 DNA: TGTGCCAGCAGCTTACCCGGGACGCCTGGAAACACCATATATTTT. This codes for CASSLPGTPGNTIYF.

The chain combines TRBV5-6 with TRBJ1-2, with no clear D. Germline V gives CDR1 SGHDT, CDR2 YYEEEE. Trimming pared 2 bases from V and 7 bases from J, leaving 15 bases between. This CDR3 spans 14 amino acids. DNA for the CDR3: TGTGCCAGCAGCTTATCGGGCAGGCTAGGTGGCTACACCTTC. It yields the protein CASSLSGRLGGYTF.

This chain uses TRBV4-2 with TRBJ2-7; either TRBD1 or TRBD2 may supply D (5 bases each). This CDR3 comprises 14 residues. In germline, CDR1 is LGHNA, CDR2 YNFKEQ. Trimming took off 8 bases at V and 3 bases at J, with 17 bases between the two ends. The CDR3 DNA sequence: TGTGCCAGCCGTCGGGGCGGAGGCGACTACGAGCAGTACTTC. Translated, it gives CASRRGGGDYEQYF.

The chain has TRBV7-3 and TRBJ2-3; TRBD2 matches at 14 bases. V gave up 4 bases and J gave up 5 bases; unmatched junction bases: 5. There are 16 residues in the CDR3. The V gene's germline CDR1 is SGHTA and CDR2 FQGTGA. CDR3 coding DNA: TGTGCCAGCAGCTCGGGACTAGCGGGGGCAGGAGATACGCAGTATTTT. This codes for CASSSGLAGAGDTQYF.

DNA for the CDR3: TGTGCCAGTCTGGGGGGTGAGAATTCACCCCTCCACTTT. Its protein product is CASLGGENSPLHF. The chain is built from TRBV27 and TRBJ1-6; possibly TRBD1 for D (5 bases). CDR1 and CDR2 from the germline V gene are MNHEY and SMNVEV (reference sequence). This CDR3 has 13 residues. Trimming left V 9 bases short and J 7 bases short, with 13 bases between.

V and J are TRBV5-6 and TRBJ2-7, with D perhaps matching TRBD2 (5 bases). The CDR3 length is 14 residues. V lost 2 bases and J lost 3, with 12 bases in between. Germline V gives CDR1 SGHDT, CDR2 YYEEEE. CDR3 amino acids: CASSLSERNYEQYF. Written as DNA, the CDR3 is TGTGCCAGCAGCTTAAGTGAGCGGAACTACGAGCAGTACTTC.

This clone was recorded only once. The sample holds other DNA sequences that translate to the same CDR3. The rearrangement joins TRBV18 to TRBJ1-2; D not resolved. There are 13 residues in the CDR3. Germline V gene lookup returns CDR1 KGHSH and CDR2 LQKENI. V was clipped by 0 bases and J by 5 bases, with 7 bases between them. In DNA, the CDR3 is TGTGCCAGCTCACCACCGTCGGGGTATGGCTACACCTTC. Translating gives CASSPPSGYGYTF. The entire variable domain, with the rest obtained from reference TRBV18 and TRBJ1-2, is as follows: NAGVMQNPRHLVRRRGQEARLRCSPMKGHSHVYWYRQLPEEGLKFMVYLQKENIIDESGMPKERFSAEFPKEGPSILRIQQVVRGDSAAYFCASSPPSGYGYTFGSGTRLTVV.

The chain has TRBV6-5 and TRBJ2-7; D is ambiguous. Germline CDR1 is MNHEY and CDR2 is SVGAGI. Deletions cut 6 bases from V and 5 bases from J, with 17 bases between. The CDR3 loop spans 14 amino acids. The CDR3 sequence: CASSLKGPWDEQYF. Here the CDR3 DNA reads TGTGCCAGCAGCCTGAAGGGTCCCTGGGACGAGCAGTACTTC.

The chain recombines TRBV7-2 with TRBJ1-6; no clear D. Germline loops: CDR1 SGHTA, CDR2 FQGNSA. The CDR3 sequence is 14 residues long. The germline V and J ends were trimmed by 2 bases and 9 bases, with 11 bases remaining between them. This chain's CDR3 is CASSLRQDGSPLHF. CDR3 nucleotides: TGTGCCAGCAGCTTAAGGCAGGATGGTTCACCCCTCCACTTT.

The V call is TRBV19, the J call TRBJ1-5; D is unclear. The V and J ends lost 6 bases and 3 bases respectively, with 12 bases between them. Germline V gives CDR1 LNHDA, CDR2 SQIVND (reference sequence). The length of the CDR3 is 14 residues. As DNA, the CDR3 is TGTGCCAGTAGACGAGAGGTAAACAATCAGCCCCAGCATTTT. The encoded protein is CASRREVNNQPQHF.

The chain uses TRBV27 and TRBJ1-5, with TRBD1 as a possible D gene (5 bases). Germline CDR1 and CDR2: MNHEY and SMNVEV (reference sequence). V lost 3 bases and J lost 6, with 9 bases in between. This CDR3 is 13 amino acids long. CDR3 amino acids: CASSLAGSQPQHF. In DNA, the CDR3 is TGTGCCAGCAGTTTGGCAGGGAGTCAGCCCCAGCATTTT.

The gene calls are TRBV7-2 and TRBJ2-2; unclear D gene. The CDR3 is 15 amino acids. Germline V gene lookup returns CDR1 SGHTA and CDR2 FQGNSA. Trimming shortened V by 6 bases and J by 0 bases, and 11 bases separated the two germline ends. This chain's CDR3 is CASSLGSSNTGELFF. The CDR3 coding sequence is TGTGCCAGCAGTTTGGGGTCCTCGAACACCGGGGAGCTGTTTTTT.

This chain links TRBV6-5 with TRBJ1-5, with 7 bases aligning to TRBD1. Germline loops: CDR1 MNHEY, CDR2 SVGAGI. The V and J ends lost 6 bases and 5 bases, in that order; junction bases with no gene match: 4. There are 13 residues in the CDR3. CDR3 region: CASRITGDQPQHF. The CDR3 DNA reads TGTGCCAGCAGGATAACAGGGGATCAGCCCCAGCATTTT.

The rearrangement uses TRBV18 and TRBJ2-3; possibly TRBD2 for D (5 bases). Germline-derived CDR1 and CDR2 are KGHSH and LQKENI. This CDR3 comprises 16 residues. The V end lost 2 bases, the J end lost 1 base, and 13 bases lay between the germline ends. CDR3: CASSPTGRAGTDTQYF. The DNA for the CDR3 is TGTGCCAGCTCACCAACCGGCCGAGCGGGCACAGATACGCAGTATTTT. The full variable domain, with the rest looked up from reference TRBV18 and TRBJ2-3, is NAGVMQNPRHLVRRRGQEARLRCSPMKGHSHVYWYRQLPEEGLKFMVYLQKENIIDESGMPKERFSAEFPKEGPSILRIQQVVRGDSAAYFCASSPTGRAGTDTQYFGPGTRLTVL.

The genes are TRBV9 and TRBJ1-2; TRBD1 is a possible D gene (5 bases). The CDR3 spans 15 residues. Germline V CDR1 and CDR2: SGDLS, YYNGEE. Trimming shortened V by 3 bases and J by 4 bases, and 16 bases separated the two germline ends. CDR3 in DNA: TGTGCCAGCAGCGCCTGGGACCGACGATTCTATGGCTACACCTTC. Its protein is CASSAWDRRFYGYTF.